Detailed here is one T cell receptor beta chain. Its specificity is not known. Primers: 60 Vbeta forward and 13 Jbeta reverse. Libraries were prepared by immunoSEQ multiplex PCR; TCRdb keeps only in-frame clonotypes and omits some of them. The sample includes around 170,000 clones, approximately 80% of them seen just once. The data derive from a study of cytomegalovirus exposure and HLA in healthy donors. Findings and limits, study-wide: Sequences of the TCR beta chain were said to predict the HLA-A and HLA-B alleles of most subjects accurately.

The CDR3 is 13 residues long. Germline trimming cut 3 bases from V and 2 bases from J; bases unmatched to any gene: 3. Germline CDR1 and CDR2: SQVTM and ANQGSEA. This TCR was recovered from a girl under 18 in good health and CMV-seropositive. The V and J genes are TRBV29-1 and TRBJ2-7, with 8 positions matching TRBD1. The specimen sequenced was PBMCs. As DNA, the CDR3 is TGCAGCGTTGATGCAGGGGGCACCTACGAGCAGTACTTC. This encodes CSVDAGGTYEQYF.